This T cell receptor beta chain was recovered during a study of T cells in localized non-small cell lung cancer. Overall study findings and caveats: With higher T cell density in blood came longer overall survival. The highest T cell clonality was in uninvolved adjacent lung, above tumor. Appearing in adjacent lung were a median roughly 59 of the top 100 tumor clones.

The CDR3 spans 13 residues. Deletions cut 0 bases from V and 1 base from J, with 6 bases between. The germline gives CDR1 GTSNPN, CDR2 SVGIG (reference sequence). For this clone: Its antigen is undetermined.

Here immunoSEQ multiplex PCR was the method, and the copy in TCRdb shows in-frame clones only, minus some. This sample has 31,000 or so clones, with approximately 85% found just once. The V call is TRBV30, the J call TRBJ1-1; D call uncertain. The receptor was isolated from a woman aged 35 to 75 with stage III lung adenocarcinoma. The sample consisted of peripheral blood mononuclear cells, taken before any cancer treatment. The CDR3 bases are TGTGCCTGGAGTGTCTCATGGAACACTGAAGCTTTCTTT. Protein product: CAWSVSWNTEAFF.